This TCR beta chain originates from a study of blood T cell repertoires in COVID-19. Study overall: The United States, Italy and Spain supplied acute and convalescent COVID-19 samples. Sample material is recorded as cDNA or gDNA derived from T cells, B-cell-depleted T cells, or PBMCs.

In the study's own analysis: How many nucleated cells were present was estimated from reference gene primer amplification. The assay was immunoSEQ multiplex PCR, and TCRdb's table has in-frame clones only and misses some. That table supplies the V and J calls and clone size; D and trimming were determined from the DNA. The data hold fewer than 450,000 clones, with approximately 89% observed a single time. V shed 4 bases and J shed 7 bases, with 8 bases lying between them. From germline, CDR1 is SNHLY and CDR2 FYNNEI. This CDR3 contains 12 residues. The chain uses TRBV2 and TRBJ2-1, with D tentatively TRBD2 (6 bases). The sample consisted of peripheral blood. This clonotype originated in a woman under 30 who had recovered from COVID-19. CDR3 protein: CASSARGNEQFF. CDR3 DNA: TGTGCCAGCAGTGCCCGGGGGAATGAGCAGTTCTTC.